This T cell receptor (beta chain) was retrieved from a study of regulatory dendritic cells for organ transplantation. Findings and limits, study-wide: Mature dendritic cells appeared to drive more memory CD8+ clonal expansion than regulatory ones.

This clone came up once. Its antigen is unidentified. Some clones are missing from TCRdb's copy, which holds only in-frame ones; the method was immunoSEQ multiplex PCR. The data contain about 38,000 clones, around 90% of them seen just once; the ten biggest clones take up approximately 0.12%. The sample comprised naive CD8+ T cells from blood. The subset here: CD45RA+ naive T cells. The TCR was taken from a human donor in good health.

The CDR3 nucleotides read TGTGCCAGCAGCGTATCGCTGGACCGCAATGAGCAGTTCTTC. This sequence encodes CASSVSLDRNEQFF. J is TRBJ2-1 and V is TRBV9; D is ambiguous. There are 14 residues in the CDR3. Germline V gene sequence: CDR1 SGDLS, CDR2 YYNGEE. Trimming shortened V by 1 base and J by 6 bases, and 11 bases separated the two germline ends.